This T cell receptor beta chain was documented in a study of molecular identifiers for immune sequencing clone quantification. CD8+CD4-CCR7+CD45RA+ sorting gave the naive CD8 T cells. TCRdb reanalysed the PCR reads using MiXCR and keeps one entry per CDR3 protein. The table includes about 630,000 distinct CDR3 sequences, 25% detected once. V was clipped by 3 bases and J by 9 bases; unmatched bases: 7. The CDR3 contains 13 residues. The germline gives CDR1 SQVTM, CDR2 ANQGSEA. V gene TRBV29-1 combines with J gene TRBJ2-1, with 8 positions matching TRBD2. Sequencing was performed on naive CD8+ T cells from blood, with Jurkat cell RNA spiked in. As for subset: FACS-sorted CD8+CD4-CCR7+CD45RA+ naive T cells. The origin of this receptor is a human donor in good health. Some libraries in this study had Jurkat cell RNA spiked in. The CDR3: CSVDGGGWAEQFF. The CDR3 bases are TGCAGCGTTGACGGGGGGGGTTGGGCTGAGCAGTTCTTC.